Below, 23 T cell receptor beta chains from the same sample are listed, as sequenced in a study of blood T cell repertoires in COVID-19. Data came from immunoSEQ multiplex PCR; TCRdb stores just in-frame clones and leaves some out. The data show hundreds of thousands of clones, 70% to 90% seen once. The sequenced sample consisted of peripheral blood. The receptors were sampled from a young man with active or convalescent COVID-19.

The chain uses TRBV19 and TRBJ1-2; no clear D. The V gene's germline CDR1 is LNHDA and CDR2 SQIVND (reference sequence). V lost 5 bases to trimming and J lost 0 bases, with 10 bases between them. This CDR3 is built from 14 residues. The CDR3 here is CASSPIPSNYGYTF. The DNA of the CDR3 is TGTGCCAGTAGTCCTATACCTTCTAACTATGGCTACACCTTC.

This clone was counted a single time. The CDR3 sequence is CATSDPKVQGNRNTIYF. The DNA of the CDR3 is TGTGCCACCAGTGATCCCAAGGTACAGGGCAACAGAAACACCATATATTTT. The chain joins TRBV24-1 to TRBJ1-3; tentatively, D is TRBD1 (6 bases). Between the trimmed V and J ends, which lost 3 bases and 5 bases, there was a span of 19 bases. Germline V lookup: CDR1 KGHDR, CDR2 SFDVKD. This CDR3 has 17 amino acids.

The genes are TRBV7-3 and TRBJ2-7, with D possibly matching TRBD1 (5 bases). Germline-derived CDR1 and CDR2 are SGHTA and FQGTGA. V was clipped by 5 bases and J by 0 bases, with 11 bases between them. The CDR3 consists of 14 residues. The CDR3 nucleotides are TGTGCCAGCAGCCAAGACAGTAACTCCTACGAGCAGTACTTC. Amino acids: CASSQDSNSYEQYF.

This chain uses TRBV10-3 with TRBJ1-5; D gene uncertain. Germline lookup yields CDR1 ENHRY and CDR2 SYGVKD. This CDR3 is 14 amino acids long. Trimming stripped 11 bases from V and 0 bases from J, with 14 bases between. The CDR3 DNA reads as TGTGCCTTCCCCCATACAGCTAGCAATCAGCCCCAGCATTTT. Translating it yields CAFPHTASNQPQHF.

V gene TRBV19 combines with J gene TRBJ2-7; perhaps TRBD2 as D (6 bases). The CDR3 sequence is 14 residues long. Germline CDR1 reads LNHDA; CDR2 reads SQIVND (reference sequence). Trimming removed 4 bases from V and 1 base from J, with 11 bases in between. The CDR3 sequence is CASSTSALSYEQYF. The CDR3 region has the DNA TGTGCCAGTAGTACTAGCGCCTTATCCTACGAGCAGTACTTC.

The chain employs TRBV6-2 or TRBV6-3 and TRBJ1-1; weak D call: TRBD1 (5 bases). The CDR3 spans 15 residues. Deletions cut 0 bases from V and 3 bases from J, with 11 bases between. The germline gives CDR1 MNHEY, CDR2 SVGEGT. The CDR3 coding sequence is TGTGCCAGCAGTTACTCGCAGGGATTGGACACTGAAGCTTTCTTT. Protein: CASSYSQGLDTEAFF.

This chain connects TRBV20-1 to TRBJ2-6; unclear D gene. The germline gives CDR1 DFQATT, CDR2 SNEGSKA (reference sequence). V shed 6 bases and J shed 4 bases, with 4 bases lying between them. The CDR3 has 11 residues. The CDR3 coding sequence is TGCAGTGCCCCAGGGGCCAACGTCCTGACTTTC. Its protein is CSAPGANVLTF.

The V and J genes are TRBV30 and TRBJ2-7, with 8 positions matching TRBD1. Germline CDR1 is GTSNPN and CDR2 is SVGIG (reference sequence). The CDR3 runs to 17 residues. The trim removed 4 bases at V and 0 bases at J, leaving 14 bases unmatched. CDR3 residues: CAWKLDRGPRSSYEQYF. CDR3 sequence (DNA): TGTGCCTGGAAGCTCGACAGGGGCCCTAGAAGCTCCTACGAGCAGTACTTC.

V gene TRBV6-5 combines with J gene TRBJ2-1; 9 bases match TRBD1. Germline values: CDR1 MNHEY, CDR2 SVGAGI. The CDR3 totals 14 residues. With 8 bases clipped from V and 2 bases from J, the junction kept 4 bases outside the gene matches. CDR3 nucleotide sequence: TGTGCCAGCCGGGGGACAGGGACCTACAATGAGCAGTTCTTC. Translated: CASRGTGTYNEQFF.

The chain carries TRBV19 and TRBJ1-1; the match to TRBD1 covers 7 bases. CDR1 and CDR2 (germline): LNHDA, SQIVND (reference sequence). This CDR3 has 14 amino acids. J gave up 2 bases and V 6 bases, and 6 bases lay outside the gene matches. The CDR3 DNA follows: TGTGCCAGTAGCGGGACAGAAGTTAACACTGAAGCTTTCTTT. Encoded protein: CASSGTEVNTEAFF.

This clone has a single count. The V call is TRBV18, the J call TRBJ2-1; 9 bases are shared with TRBD2. The CDR3 loop spans 17 amino acids. Trimming took 4 bases from V and 4 from J; bases not matched to a gene: 11. Germline V lookup: CDR1 KGHSH, CDR2 LQKENI. Here the CDR3 reads CASSLRAAGGPYNEQFF. The CDR3, as DNA: TGTGCCAGCTCACTAAGGGCAGCGGGGGGACCGTACAATGAGCAGTTCTTC.

The rearrangement links TRBV2 to TRBJ1-1; tentative D call: TRBD1 (5 bases). CDR1 and CDR2 (germline): SNHLY, FYNNEI. Trimming stripped 5 bases from V and 4 bases from J, with 17 bases between. The CDR3 length is 15 residues. The CDR3 region is CASSPQQVASTEAFF. The CDR3 region has the DNA TGTGCCAGCAGTCCCCAACAGGTGGCGAGCACTGAAGCTTTCTTT.

This clone turned up a few times. The V gene is TRBV27, the J gene TRBJ1-1; TRBD1 is a possible D gene (5 bases). V gave up 5 bases and J gave up 7 bases, with 17 bases separating them. The CDR3 is made up of 14 amino acids. The germline CDR1 and CDR2 sequences are MNHEY and SMNVEV (reference sequence). The CDR3 here is CASSPGGGRGEAFF. DNA of the CDR3: TGTGCCAGCAGTCCCGGGGGAGGGCGTGGTGAAGCTTTCTTT.

The rearrangement joins TRBV27 to TRBJ2-5; 8 bases align to TRBD2. V shed 4 bases and J 5 bases; nucleotides not matched to a gene: 12. Germline V gene lookup returns CDR1 MNHEY and CDR2 SMNVEV (reference sequence). The CDR3 length is 16 residues. The CDR3 coding sequence is TGTGCCAGCAGTTCGGGAAAAGCGGGAGCGGGGGAGACCCAGTACTTC. It translates to CASSSGKAGAGETQYF.

This chain uses TRBV5-1 with TRBJ1-2, with D hard to call. V was pared by 4 bases and J by 8 bases, with 15 bases between. The CDR3 is 13 residues long. Germline-derived CDR1 and CDR2 are SGHRS and YFSETQ. As DNA, the CDR3 is TGCGCCAGCAGCGACTCTCTGGTCGAGGGCTACACCTTC. It is translated as CASSDSLVEGYTF.

The genes are TRBV6-5 and TRBJ1-3; 7 bases map to TRBD1. This CDR3 has 14 amino acids. Trimming cost V 4 bases and J 7 bases; bases outside gene matches: 7. The germline V gene encodes CDR1 MNHEY and CDR2 SVGAGI. This chain's CDR3 is CASSFDRDGNTIYF. DNA for the CDR3: TGTGCCAGCAGTTTTGACAGGGACGGCAACACCATATATTTT.

V gene TRBV19 combines with J gene TRBJ2-1; 8 bases are a match to TRBD2. The CDR3 runs to 16 residues. Germline V gene lookup returns CDR1 LNHDA and CDR2 SQIVND (reference sequence). The trim removed 5 bases at V and 5 bases at J, leaving 11 bases unmatched. This chain's CDR3 is CASSPLGAGGHNEQFF. Written as DNA, the CDR3 is TGTGCCAGTAGTCCCCTCGGGGCGGGGGGCCACAATGAGCAGTTCTTC. Drawing the rest from reference TRBV19 and TRBJ2-1, the complete variable domain is DGGITQSPKYLFRKEGQNVTLSCEQNLNHDAMYWYRQDPGQGLRLIYYSQIVNDFQKGDIAEGYSVSREKKESFPLTVTSAQKNPTAFYLCASSPLGAGGHNEQFFGPGTRLTVL.

Turning to this clone: This specimen includes other DNA sequences encoding the same CDR3. The rearrangement joins TRBV6-5 to TRBJ2-7; 9 bases map to TRBD1. Germline V lookup: CDR1 MNHEY, CDR2 SVGAGI. This CDR3 comprises 14 residues. Trimming took 0 bases from V and 4 from J; bases not matched to a gene: 1. The CDR3 DNA sequence: TGTGCCAGCAGTTACTCGACAGGGGGTTACGAGCAGTACTTC. Protein sequence: CASSYSTGGYEQYF.

The chain is built from TRBV4-3 and TRBJ1-5; the D gene is possibly TRBD1 (6 bases). The V and J ends lost 4 bases and 3 bases respectively, with 13 bases between them. CDR1 is LGHNA, CDR2 YSLEER, per germline. The CDR3 totals 15 residues. The CDR3 sequence is CASSLEAGDNQPQHF. As DNA, the CDR3 is TGCGCCAGCAGCCTTGAGGCAGGGGACAATCAGCCCCAGCATTTT.

The V and J genes are TRBV28 and TRBJ1-4, with 8 positions matching TRBD1. The CDR3 runs to 15 residues. V was clipped by 3 bases and J by 6 bases; unmatched bases: 6. Germline V lookup: CDR1 MDHEN, CDR2 SYDVKM. CDR3 sequence: CASSFGGTGDEKLFF. As DNA, the CDR3 is TGTGCCAGCAGTTTTGGTGGGACAGGAGATGAAAAACTGTTTTTT.

This chain uses TRBV9 with TRBJ2-1, with 7 bases aligning to TRBD2. V lost 0 bases, J lost 0 bases, and 6 bases stayed unmatched. Per germline, CDR1 SGDLS and CDR2 YYNGEE. The CDR3 is 17 amino acids. CDR3 in amino acids: CASSVEGGSGSYNEQFF. The DNA of the CDR3 is TGTGCCAGCAGCGTAGAAGGCGGGAGCGGCTCCTACAATGAGCAGTTCTTC.

The chain couples TRBV9 to TRBJ2-7; D gene ambiguous. Trimming removed 4 bases from V and 3 bases from J, with 14 bases in between. Germline V gene lookup returns CDR1 SGDLS and CDR2 YYNGEE. The CDR3 is made up of 14 amino acids. The CDR3 spells CASSPQNADYEQYF. DNA for the CDR3: TGTGCCAGCAGCCCACAAAACGCTGACTACGAGCAGTACTTC.

The V gene is TRBV21-1, the J gene TRBJ2-3; no check of the table's D call, TRBD2, against the DNA was made. TRBV21-1 is assigned pseudogene status. The CDR3 totals 18 residues. The CDR3, as DNA: TGTGCCAGCAGCATAACTAGCGGGGTGCTTTTGGGCACAGATACGCAGTATTTT. Translation: CASSITSGVLLGTDTQYF.